The clone carrying this T cell receptor beta chain was found a few times. What it recognizes is unknown. This sample stems from a study of T-cell memory formation after mild COVID-19. Study as a whole: There were largely donor-specific TCR clusters.

Overall study results and limits: Detection of some responders pre-infection suggested pre-existing cross-reactive memory T cells participated. CD4/CD8 balance characterized clones contracting day 15 to 85, and CD4+ skew characterized later expanders.

The V and J ends lost 6 bases and 8 bases, in that order; junction bases with no gene match: 9. The CDR3 runs 13 residues. It was 5'RACE with constant-segment primers that produced the TCR alpha and TCR beta cDNA libraries, which carried sample barcodes and UMIs. TCRdb re-called the 5' RACE reads with MiXCR, one entry per CDR3 protein. This table holds approximately 480,000 distinct CDR3 sequences, 15% to 20% found once. This TCR was sampled from an adult woman who had mild COVID-19 (a few samples of this study predate the infection). Cell type and time point are not known. V gene TRBV12-3 or TRBV12-4 combines with J gene TRBJ1-2, with TRBD1 matching over 7 bases. Material: PBMCs or a T cell subset sorted from them (not recorded which). The CDR3 nucleotides are TGTGCCAGCAGCCCACAGGGGAGAAGGGGCTACACCTTC. Its protein product is CASSPQGRRGYTF.